This T cell receptor (beta chain) was obtained from a study of regulatory T cells in long-lasting Graves disease. iRepertoire HTBI primers and Arm-PCR of CDR3 regions built TCR beta libraries. TCRdb re-analysed the multiplex PCR reads in MiXCR, keeping a single row per CDR3 protein. The sample lists roughly 360,000 distinct CDR3 sequences, 12% seen once, with approximately 17% in the top ten. V was trimmed by 2 bases and J by 9 bases, leaving 10 bases between them. Germline values: CDR1 SGHTA, CDR2 FQGTGA. This CDR3 region has 13 residues. This clonotype was detected a few times. Time point reported: newly diagnosed GD, antithyroid drugs for less than 3 months. Scientists built the TCR library using RNA that was extracted from PBMCs. Diagnosis followed American Thyroid Association guidelines for Graves' disease. These data were likewise used in another study, on T cells in Graves' hyperthyroidism and ophthalmopathy. This second study says: Most expanded thyroid clonotypes above 0.001 recurred in blood. In the analysis, a 13 V-J model separated ophthalmopathy from stable hyperthyroidism.

This receptor was taken from a woman younger than 35 with Graves disease. Sequencing used peripheral blood mononuclear cells (PBMCs), obtained at new diagnosis, from a patient treated with antithyroid drugs. J is TRBJ2-2 and V is TRBV7-3; unclear D gene. CDR3 in DNA: TGTGCCAGCAGCTTAGGGCCCGAAAGGGAGCTGTTTTTT. Translation gives CASSLGPERELFF.